The clone carrying this T cell receptor (beta chain) was picked up one time. The antigen remains unidentified. With a J-beta primer mix and a sample-barcoded 5' primer, a second PCR ran about 7 to 12 cycles. TCRdb called the 5' RACE reads again in MiXCR, with one record for every CDR3 protein. This table has about 1.4 million distinct CDR3 sequences, roughly 64% appearing once. Each sample yielded at least 6.5 million isolated PBMCs. Per individual sample, total RNA of at least 6 micrograms was extracted. The sample belongs to a study of blood T cells in healthy people across ages. The study's findings and limits: Higher diversity and more naive CD4+ cells were features of long-lived donors, compared to aged donors. Unknown donor CMV status possibly confounded expanded clonotype changes.

In germline, CDR1 is SGDLS, CDR2 YYNGEE. The ends lost 2 bases at V and 5 bases at J; junction bases unmatched: 6. The CDR3 extends over 14 amino acids. Sequencing used blood. This sequence was found in a man aged 18 to 30 in good health. The chain recombines TRBV9 with TRBJ1-2; 7 bases line up with TRBD1. Written as DNA, the CDR3 is TGTGCCAGCAGCGTCGGGACAGCGGTTTATGGCTACACCTTC. This translates into CASSVGTAVYGYTF.